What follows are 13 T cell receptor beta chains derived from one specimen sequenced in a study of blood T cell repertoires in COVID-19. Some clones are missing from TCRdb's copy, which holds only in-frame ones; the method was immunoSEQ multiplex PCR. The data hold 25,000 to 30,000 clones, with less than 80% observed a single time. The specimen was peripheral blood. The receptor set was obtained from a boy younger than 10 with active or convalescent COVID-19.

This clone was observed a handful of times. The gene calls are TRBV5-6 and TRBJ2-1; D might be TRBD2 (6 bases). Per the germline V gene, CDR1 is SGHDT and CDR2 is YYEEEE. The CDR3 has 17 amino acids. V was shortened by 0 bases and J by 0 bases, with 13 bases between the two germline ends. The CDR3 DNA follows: TGTGCCAGCAGCTTGGCCCGTTACGGGAGCTCCTACAATGAGCAGTTCTTC. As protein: CASSLARYGSSYNEQFF.

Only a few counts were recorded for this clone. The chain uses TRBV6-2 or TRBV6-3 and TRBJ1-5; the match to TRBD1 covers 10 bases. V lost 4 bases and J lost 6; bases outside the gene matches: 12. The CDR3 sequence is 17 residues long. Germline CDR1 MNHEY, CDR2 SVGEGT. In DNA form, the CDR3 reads TGTGCCAGCAGTTCAAACCTCCGGGACAGGGGCGGTCAGCCCCAGCATTTT. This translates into CASSSNLRDRGGQPQHF.

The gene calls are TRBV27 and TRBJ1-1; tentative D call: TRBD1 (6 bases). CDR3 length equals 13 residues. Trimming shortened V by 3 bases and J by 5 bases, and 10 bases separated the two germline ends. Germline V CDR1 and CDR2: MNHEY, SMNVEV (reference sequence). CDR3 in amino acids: CASSFVRGTEAFF. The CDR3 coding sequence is TGTGCCAGCAGTTTCGTCAGGGGAACTGAAGCTTTCTTT.

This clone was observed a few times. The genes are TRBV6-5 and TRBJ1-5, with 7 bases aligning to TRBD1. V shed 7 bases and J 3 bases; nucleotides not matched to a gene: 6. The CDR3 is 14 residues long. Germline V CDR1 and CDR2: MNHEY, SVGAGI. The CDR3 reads CASNPTGFNQPQHF. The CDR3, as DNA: TGTGCCAGCAACCCGACAGGGTTCAATCAGCCCCAGCATTTT.

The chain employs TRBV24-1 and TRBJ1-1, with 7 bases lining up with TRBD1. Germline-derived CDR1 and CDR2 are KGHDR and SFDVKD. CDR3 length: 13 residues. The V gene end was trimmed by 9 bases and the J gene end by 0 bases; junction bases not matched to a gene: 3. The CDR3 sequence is CATRGQLNTEAFF. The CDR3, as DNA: TGTGCCACCCGGGGACAGCTGAACACTGAAGCTTTCTTT.

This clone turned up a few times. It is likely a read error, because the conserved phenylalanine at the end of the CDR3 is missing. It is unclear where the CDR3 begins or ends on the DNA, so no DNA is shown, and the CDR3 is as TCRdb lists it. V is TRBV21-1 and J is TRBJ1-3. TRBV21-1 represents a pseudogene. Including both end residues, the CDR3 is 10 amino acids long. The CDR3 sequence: CASTPPRSRG.

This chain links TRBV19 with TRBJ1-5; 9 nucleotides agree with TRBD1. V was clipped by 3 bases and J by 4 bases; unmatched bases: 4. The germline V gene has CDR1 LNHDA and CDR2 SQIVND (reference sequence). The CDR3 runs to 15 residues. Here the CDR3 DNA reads TGTGCCAGTAGTATTTGGGGGACAGGGAATCAGCCCCAGCATTTT. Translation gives CASSIWGTGNQPQHF.

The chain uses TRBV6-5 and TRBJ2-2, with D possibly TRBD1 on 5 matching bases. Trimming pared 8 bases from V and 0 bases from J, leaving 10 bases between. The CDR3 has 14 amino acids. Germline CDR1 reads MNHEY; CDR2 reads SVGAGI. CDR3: CASLTGPNTGELFF. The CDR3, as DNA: TGTGCCAGCCTAACAGGCCCGAACACCGGGGAGCTGTTTTTT.

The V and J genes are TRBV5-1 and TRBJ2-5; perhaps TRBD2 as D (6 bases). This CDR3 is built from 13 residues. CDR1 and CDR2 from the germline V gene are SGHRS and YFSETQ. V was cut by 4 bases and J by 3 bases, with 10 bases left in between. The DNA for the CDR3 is TGCGCCAGCAGCCGGGGCGGGAAAGAGACCCAGTACTTC. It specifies CASSRGGKETQYF.

The CDR3 DNA sequence: TGTGCCAGCAGCCAAGGGCGGGGTATCTATGGCTACACCTTC. As protein: CASSQGRGIYGYTF. The rearrangement joins TRBV3-1 (or the pseudogene TRBV3-2) to TRBJ1-2; D ambiguous. V was shortened by 1 base and J by 4 bases, with 10 bases between the two germline ends. Germline V gene lookup returns CDR1 LGHDT and CDR2 YNNKEL (reference sequence). The CDR3 runs 14 residues.

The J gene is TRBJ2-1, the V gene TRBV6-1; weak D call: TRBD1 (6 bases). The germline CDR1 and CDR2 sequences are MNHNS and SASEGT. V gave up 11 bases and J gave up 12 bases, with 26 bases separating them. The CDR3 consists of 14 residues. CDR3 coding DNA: TGTGCCGCGTGGGTACCAGGGGCCGCTCGGGGGCAGTTCTTC. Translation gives CAAWVPGAARGQFF.

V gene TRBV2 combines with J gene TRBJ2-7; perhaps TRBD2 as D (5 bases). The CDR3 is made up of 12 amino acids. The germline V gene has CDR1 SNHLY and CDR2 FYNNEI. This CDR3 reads CARGYSTREQYF. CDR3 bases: TGTGCGCGCGGGTACAGTACCCGCGAGCAGTACTTC.

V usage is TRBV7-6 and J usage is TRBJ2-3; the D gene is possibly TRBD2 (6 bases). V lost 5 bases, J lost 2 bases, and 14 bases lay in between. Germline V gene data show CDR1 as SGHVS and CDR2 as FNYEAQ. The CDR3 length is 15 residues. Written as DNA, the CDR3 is TGTGCCAGCAGCCGCGGGACCGACTACACAGATACGCAGTATTTT. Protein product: CASSRGTDYTDTQYF.